This is a list of T cell receptor beta chains from one sample in a study of T cells after yellow fever vaccination. TCRdb reprocessed the 5' RACE reads via MiXCR and lists one record per CDR3 protein. The table lists some 350,000 distinct CDR3 sequences, about 4% of them singletons, with roughly 25% in the top ten. The sequencing used PBMCs, collected 5 days after the yellow fever booster vaccination. The receptors here all came from a man aged 18 to 30 who received the YFV17D yellow fever vaccine. CDR3s include the opening cysteine and the closing phenylalanine or tryptophan. A D gene is named only where the DNA matches it firmly. Size is stated for part of the rows, as once, few or many counts, or as a class when the clone is expanded.

V: TRBV29-1
size: few
D: TRBD1
J: TRBJ2-1
CDR3: CSVGQGGSGGEQFF
DNA: TGCAGCGTGGGACAGGGAGGGAGTGGGGGTGAGCAGTTCTTC

V: TRBV6-2/TRBV6-3
size: many
D: -
J: TRBJ1-2
CDR3: CASVPRERGLNYGYTF
DNA: TGTGCCAGCGTCCCCCGTGAGCGGGGGCTCAACTATGGCTACACCTTC

V: TRBV18
size: -
D: TRBD2
J: TRBJ2-2
CDR3: CASSPGGMNTGELFF
DNA: TGTGCCAGCTCACCGGGAGGGATGAACACCGGGGAGCTGTTTTTT

V: TRBV11-2
size: many
D: TRBD1
J: TRBJ1-2
CDR3: CASTKNPGQGYGYTF
DNA: TGTGCCAGCACCAAAAACCCGGGACAGGGGTACGGCTACACCTTC

V: TRBV20-1
size: many
D: TRBD1
J: TRBJ2-5
CDR3: CSASWDREWFGETQYF
DNA: TGCAGTGCCAGCTGGGACAGGGAATGGTTTGGTGAGACCCAGTACTTC

V: TRBV20-1
size: -
D: TRBD1
J: TRBJ1-6
CDR3: CSAGKGDSFFDNSPLHF
DNA: TGCAGTGCTGGGAAAGGGGACAGCTTCTTCGATAATTCACCCCTCCACTTT

V: TRBV9
size: few
D: -
J: TRBJ2-3
CDR3: CASSVVVSGSDTQYF
DNA: TGTGCCAGCAGCGTAGTGGTCAGCGGCTCAGATACGCAGTATTTT

V: TRBV3-1
size: -
D: -
J: TRBJ2-5
CDR3: CASSQDVRVGETQYF
DNA: TGTGCCAGCAGCCAAGACGTTAGGGTTGGGGAGACCCAGTACTTC

V: TRBV5-1
size: few
D: -
J: TRBJ2-2
CDR3: CASSPAPGGELFF
DNA: TGCGCCAGCAGCCCCGCCCCGGGCGGGGAGCTGTTTTTT

V: TRBV5-5
size: -
D: TRBD2
J: TRBJ2-3
CDR3: CASSIVAGVSTDTQYF
DNA: TGTGCCAGCAGCATAGTAGCGGGGGTTAGCACAGATACGCAGTATTTT

V: TRBV18
size: many
D: TRBD1
J: TRBJ2-7
CDR3: CASSPGTGVYEQYF
DNA: TGTGCCAGCTCACCCGGGACAGGGGTCTACGAGCAGTACTTC

V: TRBV20-1
size: -
D: TRBD1
J: TRBJ1-5
CDR3: CSARDSGTGGGNQPQHF
DNA: TGCAGTGCTAGAGATTCTGGGACAGGGGGCGGCAATCAGCCCCAGCATTTT

V: TRBV20-1
size: many
D: TRBD2
J: TRBJ2-4
CDR3: CSAHNRAGAKNIQYF
DNA: TGCAGTGCTCATAACCGAGCGGGGGCCAAAAACATTCAGTACTTC

V: TRBV28
size: many
D: -
J: TRBJ2-2
CDR3: CASSWRPGSGELFF
DNA: TGTGCCAGCAGTTGGCGCCCAGGGTCCGGGGAGCTGTTTTTT

V: TRBV28
size: few
D: TRBD2
J: TRBJ2-3
CDR3: CASSPMTSGGTDTQYF
DNA: TGTGCCAGCAGCCCCATGACTAGCGGGGGCACAGATACGCAGTATTTT

V: TRBV5-1
size: few
D: TRBD1
J: TRBJ2-2
CDR3: CASTPRQGPDGELFF
DNA: TGCGCCAGCACGCCGAGACAGGGCCCCGACGGGGAGCTGTTTTTT

V: TRBV6-5
size: -
D: -
J: TRBJ2-5
CDR3: CASSYSGTQMGETQYF
DNA: TGTGCCAGCAGTTACTCCGGGACCCAAATGGGGGAGACCCAGTACTTC

V: TRBV6-1
size: -
D: -
J: TRBJ1-5
CDR3: CASSEMTVVGNQPQHF
DNA: TGTGCCAGCAGTGAAATGACCGTCGTAGGGAACCAGCCCCAGCATTTT

V: TRBV18
size: -
D: -
J: TRBJ2-1
CDR3: CASSPRGQLYNEQFF
DNA: TGTGCCAGCTCACCACGGGGACAATTATACAATGAGCAGTTCTTC

V: TRBV5-5
size: -
D: TRBD1
J: TRBJ1-3
CDR3: CASSGDSRNTIYF
DNA: TGTGCCAGCAGCGGGGACAGCAGAAACACCATATATTTT

V: TRBV20-1
size: many
D: -
J: TRBJ1-5
CDR3: CSARDLFPNQPQHF
DNA: TGCAGTGCTAGAGATCTATTTCCTAATCAGCCCCAGCATTTT

V: TRBV20-1
size: many
D: -
J: TRBJ2-2
CDR3: CSARDSSSGGGTGELFF
DNA: TGCAGTGCTAGAGATAGTAGTTCGGGGGGCGGAACCGGGGAGCTGTTTTTT

V: TRBV4-3
size: -
D: -
J: TRBJ2-5
CDR3: CASSQTRTQETQYF
DNA: TGCGCCAGCAGCCAAACCAGGACCCAAGAGACCCAGTACTTC

V: TRBV2
size: many
D: TRBD1
J: TRBJ1-5
CDR3: CASSEQGARDQPQHF
DNA: TGTGCCAGCAGCGAACAGGGGGCGCGTGATCAGCCCCAGCATTTT

V: TRBV3-1
size: many
D: -
J: TRBJ1-2
CDR3: CASSHIDTLYYGYTF
DNA: TGTGCCAGCAGCCATATCGACACCTTATACTATGGCTACACCTTC

V: TRBV6-5
size: many
D: -
J: TRBJ1-6
CDR3: CASTDGYRVGSPLHF
DNA: TGTGCCAGCACCGACGGGTACAGGGTGGGTTCACCCCTCCACTTT

V: TRBV6-5
size: few
D: -
J: TRBJ2-2
CDR3: CASSYSIHTGELFF
DNA: TGTGCCAGCAGTTACTCGATTCACACCGGGGAGCTGTTTTTT

V: TRBV4-3
size: many
D: TRBD2
J: TRBJ2-5
CDR3: CASSQDHAGGETQYF
DNA: TGCGCCAGCAGCCAAGATCATGCGGGGGGGGAGACCCAGTACTTC

V: TRBV5-1
size: few
D: TRBD1
J: TRBJ2-2
CDR3: CASSLVQGATGELFF
DNA: TGCGCCAGCAGCTTGGTTCAGGGGGCCACCGGGGAGCTGTTTTTT

V: TRBV4-3
size: -
D: -
J: TRBJ1-1
CDR3: CASSHGGRDTEAFF
DNA: TGCGCCAGCAGCCACGGAGGACGGGACACTGAAGCTTTCTTT

V: TRBV15
size: -
D: -
J: TRBJ2-1
CDR3: CATSSWGADEQFF
DNA: TGTGCCACCAGCAGCTGGGGGGCAGATGAGCAGTTCTTC

V: TRBV6-5
size: few
D: -
J: TRBJ2-2
CDR3: CASSLRDQPAGELFF
DNA: TGTGCCAGCAGTCTCAGGGATCAGCCTGCCGGGGAGCTGTTTTTT

V: TRBV24-1
size: few
D: TRBD2
J: TRBJ2-1
CDR3: CATSDSWTSGYNEQFF
DNA: TGTGCCACCAGTGATTCATGGACTAGCGGATACAATGAGCAGTTCTTC

V: TRBV4-1
size: many
D: -
J: TRBJ1-4
CDR3: CASSQVQGGEKLFF
DNA: TGCGCCAGCAGCCAAGTACAGGGCGGCGAAAAACTGTTTTTT

V: TRBV2
size: few
D: -
J: TRBJ1-6
CDR3: CASREEGSPLHF
DNA: TGTGCCAGCAGGGAGGAGGGGTCACCCCTCCACTTT

V: TRBV3-1
size: many
D: TRBD2
J: TRBJ2-3
CDR3: CASSQGRTSGGAFRQYF
DNA: TGTGCCAGCAGCCAAGGTCGGACTAGCGGGGGGGCCTTCCGGCAGTATTTT

V: TRBV7-2
size: few
D: -
J: TRBJ2-3
CDR3: CASSFRVYADTQYF
DNA: TGTGCCAGCAGCTTCAGGGTGTACGCAGATACGCAGTATTTT

V: TRBV6-6
size: -
D: TRBD2
J: TRBJ2-3
CDR3: CASRLAGFSTDTQYF
DNA: TGTGCCAGCAGACTAGCGGGGTTTAGCACAGATACGCAGTATTTT

V: TRBV7-8
size: -
D: -
J: TRBJ2-7
CDR3: CASSTYRDNYEQYF
DNA: TGTGCCAGCAGCACCTACCGGGATAACTACGAGCAGTACTTC

V: TRBV7-2
size: -
D: -
J: TRBJ1-4
CDR3: CASTYFRGGGKLFF
DNA: TGTGCCAGCACCTACTTCAGGGGCGGAGGAAAACTGTTTTTT

V: TRBV5-1
size: -
D: -
J: TRBJ2-3
CDR3: CATKPGTGSTDTQYF
DNA: TGCGCCACTAAACCTGGGACGGGGAGCACAGATACGCAGTATTTT

V: TRBV27
size: many
D: -
J: TRBJ1-2
CDR3: CASSLTANYGYTF
DNA: TGTGCCAGCAGTTTAACCGCGAACTATGGCTACACCTTC

V: TRBV7-2
size: many
D: TRBD1
J: TRBJ2-6
CDR3: CASSLGTGAGANVLTF
DNA: TGTGCCAGCAGCTTAGGGACAGGTGCTGGGGCCAACGTCCTGACTTTC

V: TRBV28
size: -
D: -
J: TRBJ2-1
CDR3: CASSGLESPGQGFRAGANEQFF
DNA: TGTGCCAGCAGTGGCCTGGAATCTCCGGGACAGGGTTTCCGAGCGGGGGCCAATGAGCAGTTCTTC

V: TRBV5-1
size: -
D: -
J: TRBJ1-5
CDR3: CASSLEARGPQHF
DNA: TGCGCCAGCAGCTTGGAGGCCCGGGGGCCCCAGCATTTT

V: TRBV7-2
size: few
D: -
J: TRBJ2-7
CDR3: CASSLASGDEQYF
DNA: TGTGCCAGCAGCTTAGCGTCTGGGGACGAGCAGTACTTC

V: TRBV7-6
size: -
D: TRBD1
J: TRBJ2-3
CDR3: CASSWTGGPDTQYF
DNA: TGTGCCAGCAGCTGGACAGGGGGCCCAGATACGCAGTATTTT

V: TRBV5-6
size: few
D: -
J: TRBJ2-2
CDR3: CASSSRDLRTGELFF
DNA: TGTGCCAGCAGCTCCCGGGACCTACGCACCGGGGAGCTGTTTTTT

V: TRBV5-1
size: few
D: TRBD1
J: TRBJ2-1
CDR3: CASSLAQGANEQFF
DNA: TGCGCCAGCAGCTTGGCTCAGGGGGCCAATGAGCAGTTCTTC

V: TRBV7-2
size: few
D: -
J: TRBJ2-3
CDR3: CASSLDRLSTDTQYF
DNA: TGTGCCAGCAGCTTAGACCGGTTAAGCACAGATACGCAGTATTTT

V: TRBV11-2
size: few
D: TRBD2
J: TRBJ2-7
CDR3: CASSAWGTSGAFYEQYF
DNA: TGTGCCAGCAGCGCCTGGGGTACTAGCGGGGCCTTCTACGAGCAGTACTTC

V: TRBV7-3
size: many
D: -
J: TRBJ2-2
CDR3: CASSLSGTTGELFF
DNA: TGTGCCAGCAGCTTATCGGGGACCACCGGGGAGCTGTTTTTT

V: TRBV7-2
size: -
D: TRBD1
J: TRBJ1-1
CDR3: CASSLVGTGDTEAFF
DNA: TGTGCCAGCAGCTTAGTAGGGACAGGGGACACTGAAGCTTTCTTT

V: TRBV10-3
size: few
D: -
J: TRBJ2-2
CDR3: CAISESSTANTGELFF
DNA: TGTGCCATCAGTGAGAGTAGTACAGCGAACACCGGGGAGCTGTTTTTT

V: TRBV10-1
size: few
D: -
J: TRBJ1-3
CDR3: CASSEGPVGSGGNTIYF
DNA: TGCGCCAGCAGTGAAGGTCCGGTGGGGTCCGGTGGAAACACCATATATTTT

V: TRBV12-3/TRBV12-4
size: many
D: TRBD1
J: TRBJ2-7
CDR3: CASSWTGGLGYEQYF
DNA: TGTGCCAGCAGTTGGACAGGGGGACTCGGGTACGAGCAGTACTTC

V: TRBV6-2/TRBV6-3
size: many
D: -
J: TRBJ2-2
CDR3: CASSSDPLLGNTGELFF
DNA: TGTGCCAGCAGTTCAGACCCCCTACTCGGGAACACCGGGGAGCTGTTTTTT

V: TRBV11-2
size: -
D: TRBD1
J: TRBJ2-2
CDR3: CASSLTGQGTNTGELFF
DNA: TGTGCCAGCAGCTTAACCGGACAGGGGACTAACACCGGGGAGCTGTTTTTT

V: TRBV5-1
size: many
D: TRBD1
J: TRBJ2-5
CDR3: CASSGVGQAFQETQYF
DNA: TGCGCCAGCAGCGGAGTGGGACAGGCCTTCCAAGAGACCCAGTACTTC

V: TRBV6-6
size: many
D: -
J: TRBJ1-2
CDR3: CASSPPASSLRSRTVQSLDYGYTF
DNA: TGTGCCAGCAGCCCACCGGCCAGTTCGCTTCGGTCAAGGACAGTTCAGAGCTTGGACTATGGCTACACCTTC